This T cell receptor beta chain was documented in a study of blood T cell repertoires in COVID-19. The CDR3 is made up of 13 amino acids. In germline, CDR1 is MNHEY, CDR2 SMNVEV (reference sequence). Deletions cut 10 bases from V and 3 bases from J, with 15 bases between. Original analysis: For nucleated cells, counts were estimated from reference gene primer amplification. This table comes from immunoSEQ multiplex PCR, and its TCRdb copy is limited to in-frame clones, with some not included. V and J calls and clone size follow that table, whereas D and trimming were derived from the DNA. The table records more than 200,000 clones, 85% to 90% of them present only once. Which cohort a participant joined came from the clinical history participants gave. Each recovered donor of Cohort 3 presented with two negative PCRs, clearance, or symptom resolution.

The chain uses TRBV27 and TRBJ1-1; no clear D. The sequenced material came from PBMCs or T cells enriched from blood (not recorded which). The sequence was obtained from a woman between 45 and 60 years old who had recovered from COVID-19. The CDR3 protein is CATRAPLDTEAFF. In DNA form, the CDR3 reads TGTGCCACCCGAGCCCCGTTGGACACTGAAGCTTTCTTT.